This T cell receptor beta chain is drawn from a study of spatial heterogeneity in lung cancer. Study-level background: Each unique TCR and UMI combination was seen more than ten times on average in raw reads.

Germline CDR1 ENHRY, CDR2 SYGVKD. This CDR3 is 13 amino acids long. After removal of 5 bases from V and 6 bases from J, the junction contained 7 bases not matched to a gene. Time point denoted: sample taken at primary tumor resection. Whole RNA was taken from tumor, nontumor lung or frozen PBMC; it was then sequenced unsorted. A word on this clonotype: What it binds is unknown.

TCRdb reprocessed the 5' RACE reads with MiXCR, giving one entry per CDR3 protein. The repertoire holds 40,000 to 45,000 distinct CDR3 sequences, with approximately 6.9% as singletons. The study, taken as a whole, reports: More often at tumor resection than at routine follow-up, ubiquitous expanded tumor TCRs were detected in the blood.

The source was PBMCs, collected at surgery. This sequence originates from a female donor with early-stage non-small cell lung cancer. The chain couples TRBV10-3 to TRBJ2-7, with 7 positions matching TRBD1. The CDR3 DNA sequence: TGTGCCATCAGTTTGACAGGGCAGGGCGAGCAGTACTTC. Its protein is CAISLTGQGEQYF.